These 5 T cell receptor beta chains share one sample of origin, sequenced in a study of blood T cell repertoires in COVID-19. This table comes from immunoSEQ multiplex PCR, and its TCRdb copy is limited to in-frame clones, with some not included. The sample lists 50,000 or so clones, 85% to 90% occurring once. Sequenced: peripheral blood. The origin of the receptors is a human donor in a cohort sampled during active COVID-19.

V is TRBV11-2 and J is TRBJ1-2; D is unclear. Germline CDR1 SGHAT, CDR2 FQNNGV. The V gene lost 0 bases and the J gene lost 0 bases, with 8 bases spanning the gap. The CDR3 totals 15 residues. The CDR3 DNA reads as TGTGCCAGCAGCTTAGAGGGCAGCACTAACTATGGCTACACCTTC. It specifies CASSLEGSTNYGYTF.

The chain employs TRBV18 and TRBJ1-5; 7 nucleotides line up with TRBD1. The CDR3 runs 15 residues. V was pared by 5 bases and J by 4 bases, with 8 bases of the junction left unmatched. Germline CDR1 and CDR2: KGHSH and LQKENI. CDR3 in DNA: TGTGCCAGCTCAACCACGGGACAGCCAAATCAGCCCCAGCATTTT. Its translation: CASSTTGQPNQPQHF.

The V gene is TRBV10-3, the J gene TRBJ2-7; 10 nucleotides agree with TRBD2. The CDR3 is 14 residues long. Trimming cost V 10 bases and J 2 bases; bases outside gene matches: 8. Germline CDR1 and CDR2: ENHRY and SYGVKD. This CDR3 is CATTELAGTYEQYF. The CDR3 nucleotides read TGTGCCACCACAGAACTAGCGGGAACCTACGAGCAGTACTTC.

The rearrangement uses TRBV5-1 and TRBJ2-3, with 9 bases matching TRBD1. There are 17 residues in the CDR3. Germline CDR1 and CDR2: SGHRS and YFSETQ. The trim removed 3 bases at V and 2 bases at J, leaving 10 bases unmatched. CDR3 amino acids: CASSSLPGTGITDTQYF. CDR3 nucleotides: TGCGCCAGCAGCTCCCTGCCCGGGACAGGGATCACAGATACGCAGTATTTT.

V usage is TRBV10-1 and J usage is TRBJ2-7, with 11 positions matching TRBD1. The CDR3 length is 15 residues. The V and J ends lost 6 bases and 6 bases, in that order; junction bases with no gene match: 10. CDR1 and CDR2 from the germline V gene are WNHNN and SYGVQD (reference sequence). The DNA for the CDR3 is TGCGCCAGCAGCTGCCGGGACAGGGGGTACTGCGAGCAGTACTTC. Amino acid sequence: CASSCRDRGYCEQYF.